One T cell receptor (beta chain) is described in this entry. The naive CD8 population came from CD45RO-negative cells selected for CCR7, without terminally differentiated effector memory CD45RA+ cells. This table comes from immunoSEQ multiplex PCR, and its TCRdb copy is limited to in-frame clones, with some not included. The sample carries about 2 million clones, around 96% recorded once. These data are taken from a study of shared clonotypes between healthy human individuals. CDR3 length equals 19 residues. The germline V and J ends were trimmed by 0 bases and 1 base, with 21 bases remaining between them. The germline CDR1 and CDR2 sequences are SGHAT and FQNNGV.

The sequenced sample consisted of naive CD8+ T cells sorted from blood. The chain links TRBV11-2 to TRBJ2-5, with D uncertain. The TCR comes from a man younger than 35 in good health. As DNA, the CDR3 is TGTGCCAGCAGCTTAGATCTCCTTCAAACTGGACCGTCCCAAGAGACCCAGTACTTC. The encoded protein is CASSLDLLQTGPSQETQYF.